Below are 25 T cell receptor beta chains sequenced from a single sample in a study of blood T cells in healthy people across ages. Alongside a J-beta primer mix, a sample-barcoded 5' primer served in a second PCR lasting roughly 6 to 11 cycles. MiXCR, run by TCRdb on the 5' RACE reads, gives a single entry per CDR3 protein. Here the sample spans hundreds of thousands of distinct CDR3 sequences, about 53% being singletons. Sequenced input: blood. All receptors derive from a man between 60 and 75 years old in good health.

The chain couples TRBV3-1 to TRBJ2-7; 7 bases fit TRBD1. The CDR3 has 15 residues. CDR1 LGHDT and CDR2 YNNKEL come from the germline V gene (reference sequence). V was pared by 4 bases and J by 12 bases, with 18 bases of the junction left unmatched. CDR3 coding DNA: TGTGCCAGCAGCCCCTGGACAGGCCCTCAAGAGACCCGGTACTTC. The encoded protein is CASSPWTGPQETRYF.

The gene calls are TRBV9 and TRBJ1-2; D gene ambiguous. V was trimmed by 3 bases and J by 2 bases, leaving 17 bases between them. This CDR3 contains 16 residues. Germline loops: CDR1 SGDLS, CDR2 YYNGEE. CDR3 residues: CASSGRGYNRNYGYTF. The CDR3 region has the DNA TGTGCCAGCAGCGGTAGAGGGTATAACAGAAACTATGGCTACACCTTC. Full variable domain (rest looked up from reference TRBV9 and TRBJ1-2): DSGVTQTPKHLITATGQRVTLRCSPRSGDLSVYWYQQSLDQGLQFLIQYYNGEERAKGNILERFSAQQFPDLHSELNLSSLELGDSALYFCASSGRGYNRNYGYTFGSGTRLTVV.

The chain employs TRBV20-1 and TRBJ2-3, with TRBD2 matching over 9 bases. This CDR3 is 16 amino acids long. With V trimmed by 0 bases and J by 1 base, 5 bases remained unmatched. Germline V gives CDR1 DFQATT, CDR2 SNEGSKA (reference sequence). The CDR3 DNA is TGCAGTGCTAGAGATCCGGCGGGAGGGGGCACAGATACGCAGTATTTT. This codes for CSARDPAGGGTDTQYF.

As for this clonotype: The junction departs from the called germline gene at one end, perhaps through a read error. This sequence joins TRBV27 and TRBJ2-5, with 10 positions matching TRBD2. The CDR3 consists of 16 residues. CDR1 is MNHEY and CDR2 is SMNVEV in the germline V gene (reference sequence). The CDR3 spells CTSSPLSSGGEETQYF. The CDR3 DNA is TGTACCAGCAGTCCCCTCTCCAGCGGGGGGGAGGAGACCCAGTACTTC.

The CDR3 is CASSFIGTGCEQFF. In DNA form, the CDR3 reads TGTGCCAGCAGCTTCATTGGGACAGGGTGTGAGCAGTTCTTC. V and J are TRBV5-5 and TRBJ2-1; TRBD1 agrees at 9 bases. Trimming took 2 bases from V and 9 from J; bases not matched to a gene: 6. CDR3 length: 14 residues. Germline CDR1 and CDR2: SGHKS and YYEKEE (reference sequence).

This clonotype was observed a handful of times. The chain has TRBV9 and TRBJ2-5, with 9 bases identical to TRBD1. This CDR3 has 15 residues. V was clipped by 2 bases and J by 11 bases; unmatched bases: 13. In germline, CDR1 is SGDLS, CDR2 YYNGEE. The DNA for the CDR3 is TGTGCCAGCAGCGTGGGACAGGGTGGTAACAATGAGCAGTACTTC. This sequence encodes CASSVGQGGNNEQYF.

Here the CDR3 reads CASSHELAGGLNEQFF. The DNA for the CDR3 is TGTGCCAGCAGCCACGAACTAGCGGGGGGGCTCAATGAGCAGTTCTTC. This chain joins TRBV7-2 and TRBJ2-1; TRBD2 matches 13 bases. CDR1 and CDR2 from the germline V gene are SGHTA and FQGNSA. V shed 5 bases, J shed 6 bases, and the junction held 7 bases outside the gene matches. The CDR3 length is 16 residues.

The chain combines TRBV7-2 with TRBJ1-1; 8 bases are a match to TRBD1. This CDR3 has 14 amino acids. Per germline, CDR1 SGHTA and CDR2 FQGNSA. With 3 bases clipped from V and 3 bases from J, the junction kept 3 bases outside the gene matches. The DNA of the CDR3 is TGTGCCAGCAGCTTGAACAGGGGGGACACTGAAGCTTTCTTT. Encoded protein: CASSLNRGDTEAFF.

This chain connects TRBV6-6 to TRBJ2-3; D gene uncertain. V gave up 2 bases and J gave up 3 bases, with 9 bases separating them. CDR3 length: 14 residues. Germline loops: CDR1 MNHNY, CDR2 SVGAGI (reference sequence). The CDR3 nucleotides read TGTGCCAGCAGTTACATGCCAGAAACAGATACGCAGTATTTT. Its protein product is CASSYMPETDTQYF.

This chain connects TRBV20-1 to TRBJ2-7; 7 bases are a match to TRBD2. Germline V lookup: CDR1 DFQATT, CDR2 SNEGSKA (reference sequence). The CDR3 length is 13 residues. The J segment lost 1 base and the V segment lost 5 bases, leaving 5 bases of the junction unmatched. The CDR3 bases are TGCAGTGCTTTACGCGGGGGATCCTACGAGCAGTACTTC. Its translation is CSALRGGSYEQYF.

This clonotype turned up a few times. The chain is built from TRBV9 and TRBJ1-2; D is possibly TRBD1 (5 bases). The germline CDR1 and CDR2 sequences are SGDLS and YYNGEE. The V end lost 1 base, the J end lost 6 bases, and 10 bases lay between the germline ends. The CDR3 extends over 13 amino acids. CDR3 sequence (DNA): TGTGCCAGCAGCGTAAGCAGGGACCATGGCTACACCTTC. Amino acids: CASSVSRDHGYTF.

The table lists this clonotype with a count of one. A junction end diverges from the germline sequence, so it may reflect a read error. The chain combines TRBV12-3 or TRBV12-4 with TRBJ1-4; possibly TRBD1 for D (5 bases). The CDR3 covers 16 residues. In nucleotides, the CDR3 is TGTGCCGGCAGTTTAGGAGGACATTCAACTAATGAAAAACTGTTTTTT. Protein: CAGSLGGHSTNEKLFF.

This clonotype was found a few times. The rearrangement links TRBV12-3 or TRBV12-4 to TRBJ2-4, with TRBD1 identical over 8 bases. Trimming took 3 bases from V and 9 from J; bases not matched to a gene: 7. This CDR3 has 14 residues. The CDR3 coding sequence is TGTGCCAGCAGTTTGGTAGGACAGGGAAGCATTCAGTACTTC. Residues: CASSLVGQGSIQYF.

The chain employs TRBV6-1 and TRBJ2-5; TRBD1 is a possible D gene (5 bases). The V gene's germline CDR1 is MNHNS and CDR2 SASEGT. CDR3 length equals 16 residues. With 2 bases removed from V and 2 bases from J, the gap between germline ends came to 15 bases. The CDR3 protein is CASSELPLAGQETQYF. The CDR3 DNA is TGTGCCAGCAGTGAACTCCCCCTGGCAGGGCAAGAGACCCAGTACTTC.

The chain joins TRBV20-1 to TRBJ1-1; the D is unclear. V lost 2 bases and J 7 bases, leaving 11 bases between the germline ends. The CDR3 runs to 12 residues. Germline V gene lookup returns CDR1 DFQATT and CDR2 SNEGSKA (reference sequence). CDR3 DNA sequence: TGCAGTGCTAGAATGAGTGGGAATGAAGCTTTCTTT. This gives the protein CSARMSGNEAFF.

CDR3 loop: CASSPAQGRVGYTF. CDR3 nucleotide sequence: TGTGCCAGCAGCCCCGCGCAGGGCAGGGTTGGCTACACCTTC. The V and J genes are TRBV7-8 and TRBJ1-2; D possibly corresponds to TRBD1 (5 bases). The V gene lost 5 bases and the J gene lost 7 bases, with 17 bases spanning the gap. CDR3 length: 14 residues. Germline CDR1 and CDR2: SGHVS and FQNEAQ. The whole variable domain, filled in from reference TRBV7-8 and TRBJ1-2, reads GAGVSQSPRYKVAKRGQDVALRCDPISGHVSLFWYQQALGQGPEFLTYFQNEAQLDKSGLPSDRFFAERPEGSVSTLKIQRTQQEDSAVYLCASSPAQGRVGYTFGSGTRLTVV.

The chain employs TRBV2 and TRBJ2-7, with 7 bases aligning to TRBD1. Gene TRBJ2-5 matches the end of the DNA better, so the J call may be wrong. Per the germline V gene, CDR1 is SNHLY and CDR2 is FYNNEI. The CDR3 totals 13 residues. The DNA of the CDR3 is TGTGCCAGCGGAAAGACAGGGTTGGAGACCCAGTACTTC. This encodes CASGKTGLETQYF.

The chain recombines TRBV29-1 with TRBJ2-1; D call uncertain. Trimming left V 3 bases short and J 1 base short, with 10 bases between. Germline lookup yields CDR1 SQVTM and CDR2 ANQGSEA. The CDR3 totals 14 residues. As DNA, the CDR3 is TGCAGCGTTGAGGATAGTATGTCCTACAATGAGCAGTTCTTC. Translation gives CSVEDSMSYNEQFF.

This clonotype came up a few times. The V gene is TRBV18, the J gene TRBJ1-1; D perhaps matches TRBD1 (5 bases). Trimming took off 5 bases at V and 1 base at J, with 11 bases between the two ends. CDR1 and CDR2 (germline): KGHSH, LQKENI. The CDR3 is made up of 14 amino acids. The CDR3 nucleotides are TGTGCCAGCTCATCGGGACCCTCGAACACTGAAGCTTTCTTT. This sequence encodes CASSSGPSNTEAFF. The variable domain in full, completed from reference TRBV18 and TRBJ1-1, reads NAGVMQNPRHLVRRRGQEARLRCSPMKGHSHVYWYRQLPEEGLKFMVYLQKENIIDESGMPKERFSAEFPKEGPSILRIQQVVRGDSAAYFCASSSGPSNTEAFFGQGTRLTVV.

This clonotype has just a few counts. The V and J genes are TRBV5-1 and TRBJ2-3; tentatively, D is TRBD2 (6 bases). With 0 bases removed from V and 3 bases from J, the gap between germline ends came to 14 bases. The CDR3 is 16 amino acids. The germline CDR1 and CDR2 sequences are SGHRS and YFSETQ. CDR3 nucleotides: TGCGCCAGCAGCTTGGAGGGCAGGACTATTACAGATACGCAGTATTTT. This gives the protein CASSLEGRTITDTQYF. Variable domain in full (rest from reference TRBV5-1 and TRBJ2-3): KAGVTQTPRYLIKTRGQQVTLSCSPISGHRSVSWYQQTPGQGLQFLFEYFSETQRNKGNFPGRFSGRQFSNSRSEMNVSTLELGDSALYLCASSLEGRTITDTQYFGPGTRLTVL.

This clonotype has a handful of counts. The CDR3 coding sequence is TGTGCCAGCACAGAATGGCTAGCGGGGAAGGGTGAGCAGTTCTTC. It yields the protein CASTEWLAGKGEQFF. The chain joins TRBV2 to TRBJ2-1, with 9 bases that match TRBD2. The CDR3 has 15 amino acids. V lost 7 bases to trimming and J lost 9 bases; unmatched junction nucleotides: 13. Germline V gives CDR1 SNHLY, CDR2 FYNNEI.

The chain uses TRBV6-6 and TRBJ1-1, with D possibly matching TRBD1 (6 bases). This CDR3 is built from 16 residues. V dropped 5 bases and J dropped 4 bases, with 20 bases sitting between them. Germline CDR1 and CDR2: MNHNY and SVGAGI (reference sequence). The CDR3 loop reads CASSVPTQGGGTEAFF. The DNA for the CDR3 is TGTGCCAGCAGTGTTCCAACACAGGGTGGTGGCACTGAAGCTTTCTTT.

This clonotype has a handful of counts. The chain carries TRBV4-2 and TRBJ2-1; 8 bases agree with TRBD2. Germline values: CDR1 LGHNA, CDR2 YNFKEQ. V trimming: 4 bases; J trimming: 5 bases; junction bases outside the gene matches: 4. The CDR3 loop spans 14 amino acids. CDR3 residues: CASSPTSGNNEQFF. The CDR3 region has the DNA TGTGCCAGCAGCCCAACTAGCGGTAACAATGAGCAGTTCTTC.

CDR3 nucleotides: TGCGCCAGCAGCTACGGACTAGCGGGGGGTGAGCAGTACTTC. Encoded protein: CASSYGLAGGEQYF. The V and J genes are TRBV5-1 and TRBJ2-5, with TRBD2 identical over 14 bases. Trimming cost V 3 bases and J 11 bases; bases outside gene matches: 6. CDR1 and CDR2 from the germline V gene are SGHRS and YFSETQ. The CDR3 has 14 amino acids.

V and J are TRBV5-8 and TRBJ2-1; D is possibly TRBD1 or TRBD2 (6 bases each). V dropped 4 bases and J dropped 1 base, with 18 bases sitting between them. Germline CDR1 SGHTS, CDR2 YDEGEE. CDR3 length: 17 amino acids. CDR3: CASSVNRGRGSYNEQFF. Written as DNA, the CDR3 is TGTGCCAGCAGCGTGAATCGGGGGCGCGGGTCCTACAATGAGCAGTTCTTC.